Below are 26 T cell receptor beta chains sequenced from a single sample in a study of T cell changes during pregnancy in multiple sclerosis. Only in-frame clones appear in the TCRdb table, and some are missing; sequencing was by immunoSEQ multiplex PCR. The data contain under 40,000 clones, 85% to 95% of them seen just once; the ten biggest clones take up roughly 8%. Specimen: CD8+ T cells from peripheral blood mononuclear cells, collected in the third trimester of pregnancy. Receptors originate from a female donor with multiple sclerosis, enrolled in a pregnancy study.

CDR3 residues: CASSLAGRGPETAPYEQYF. DNA of the CDR3: TGTGCCAGCAGCTTGGCGGGCAGGGGGCCCGAGACGGCACCCTACGAGCAGTACTTC. This chain uses TRBV5-6 with TRBJ2-7, with TRBD1 matching over 8 bases. The CDR3 covers 19 residues. V shed 0 bases, J shed 2 bases, and the junction held 16 bases outside the gene matches. CDR1 is SGHDT and CDR2 is YYEEEE in the germline V gene. Full variable domain (remainder filled in from reference TRBV5-6 and TRBJ2-7): DAGVTQSPTHLIKTRGQQVTLRCSPKSGHDTVSWYQQALGQGPQFIFQYYEEEERQRGNFPDRFSGHQFPNYSSELNVNALLLGDSALYLCASSLAGRGPETAPYEQYFGPGTRLTVT.

The genes are TRBV15 and TRBJ1-3; 9 positions agree with TRBD1. The CDR3 covers 18 residues. The germline V gene has CDR1 LNHNV and CDR2 YYDKDF (reference sequence). V lost 3 bases to trimming and J lost 4 bases; unmatched junction nucleotides: 13. DNA of the CDR3: TGTGCCACCAGCAGCCTTTCTACCGGGACAGGGAACGGAAACACCATATATTTT. It encodes CATSSLSTGTGNGNTIYF. Based on the CDR3 plus reference TRBV15 and TRBJ1-3, the full variable domain is DAMVIQNPRYQVTQFGKPVTLSCSQTLNHNVMYWYQQKSSQAPKLLFHYYDKDFNNEADTPDNFQSRRPNTSFCFLDIRSPGLGDTAMYLCATSSLSTGTGNGNTIYFGEGSWLTVV.

V gene TRBV7-8 combines with J gene TRBJ1-5; maybe TRBD1 (5 bases). The CDR3 covers 20 residues. Germline assignment: CDR1 SGHVS and CDR2 FQNEAQ. V lost 2 bases, J lost 0 bases, and 23 bases lay in between. CDR3 residues: CASSLNPTPTGDYSNQPQHF. Here the CDR3 DNA reads TGTGCCAGCAGCTTAAATCCGACCCCCACAGGAGATTATAGCAATCAGCCCCAGCATTTT.

The sample holds one count of this clone. The V call is TRBV7-3, the J call TRBJ2-3, with TRBD2 as a possible D gene (5 bases). CDR1 and CDR2 (germline): SGHTA, FQGTGA. This CDR3 has 13 amino acids. With 2 bases removed from V and 8 bases from J, the gap between germline ends came to 11 bases. CDR3: CASSLGVGSTQYF. Here the CDR3 DNA reads TGTGCCAGCAGCTTAGGAGTTGGGAGTACGCAGTATTTT.

The V gene is TRBV7-9, the J gene TRBJ1-4; 7 bases fit TRBD1. With V trimmed by 5 bases and J by 12 bases, 6 bases remained unmatched. This CDR3 comprises 12 residues. Germline-derived CDR1 and CDR2 are SEHNR and FQNEAQ (reference sequence). The CDR3 DNA reads as TGTGCCAGCAGCACGGGACAGTCGGAACTGTTTTTT. Translation gives CASSTGQSELFF.

The rearrangement links TRBV7-9 to TRBJ1-5, with 12 bases identical to TRBD1. The CDR3 runs 15 residues. Germline CDR1 reads SEHNR; CDR2 reads FQNEAQ (reference sequence). Trimming cost V 5 bases and J 6 bases; bases outside gene matches: 5. Here the CDR3 reads CASSPGQGAGQPQHF. CDR3 DNA sequence: TGTGCCAGCAGCCCGGGACAGGGGGCAGGTCAGCCCCAGCATTTT.

The chain is built from TRBV9 and TRBJ2-7; a possible D gene is TRBD2 (7 bases). Trimming shortened V by 3 bases and J by 1 base, and 20 bases separated the two germline ends. The germline V gene has CDR1 SGDLS and CDR2 YYNGEE. The CDR3 length is 17 residues. Here the CDR3 DNA reads TGTGCCAGCAGCGGGGGCAGGGGAGGGGGAAATTCCTACGAGCAGTACTTC. It codes for CASSGGRGGGNSYEQYF.

This clone was detected a few times. V and J are TRBV5-6 and TRBJ2-1, with TRBD1 as a possible D gene (6 bases). Deletions cut 0 bases from V and 2 bases from J, with 15 bases between. CDR1 and CDR2 (germline): SGHDT, YYEEEE. The CDR3 length is 17 residues. In DNA form, the CDR3 reads TGTGCCAGCAGCTTGGGGGGTCAGGGGCACACCTACAATGAGCAGTTCTTC. Protein: CASSLGGQGHTYNEQFF.

The CDR3 DNA reads as TGCGCCAGCAGCCAAGTAGGGGGCAATCAGCCCCAGCATTTT. The encoded protein is CASSQVGGNQPQHF. This chain connects TRBV4-1 to TRBJ1-5; maybe TRBD1 (5 bases). V was trimmed by 1 base and J by 2 bases, leaving 6 bases between them. The CDR3 loop spans 14 amino acids. CDR1 is MGHRA, CDR2 YSYEKL, per germline.

This rearrangement joins TRBV5-1 to TRBJ1-5; 10 nucleotides agree with TRBD1. The CDR3 loop spans 14 amino acids. From germline, CDR1 is SGHRS and CDR2 YFSETQ. Trimming took 5 bases from V and 7 from J; bases not matched to a gene: 6. In nucleotides, the CDR3 is TGCGCCAGCAGGCCCGGGACAGGGGTCCAGCCCCAGCATTTT. Translating it yields CASRPGTGVQPQHF.

V and J are TRBV4-1 and TRBJ1-2; no definite D call. The CDR3 loop spans 14 amino acids. V was shortened by 0 bases and J by 3 bases, with 8 bases between the two germline ends. Germline CDR1 and CDR2: MGHRA and YSYEKL. The CDR3 here is CASSQDGEDYGYTF. As DNA, the CDR3 is TGCGCCAGCAGCCAAGACGGGGAGGACTATGGCTACACCTTC.

This chain links TRBV6-1 with TRBJ1-2; TRBD1 might be the D (5 bases). The CDR3 runs to 14 residues. Trimming cost V 1 base and J 4 bases, with 10 bases left between them. Germline CDR1 MNHNS, CDR2 SASEGT. The CDR3 sequence: CASSEGQGGYGYTF. The CDR3 DNA follows: TGTGCCAGCAGTGAAGGGCAGGGTGGCTATGGCTACACCTTC.

The genes are TRBV19 and TRBJ1-6; weak D call: TRBD1 (5 bases). This CDR3 region has 15 residues. The V end lost 7 bases, the J end lost 5 bases, and 15 bases lay between the germline ends. Per the germline V gene, CDR1 is LNHDA and CDR2 is SQIVND (reference sequence). In DNA, the CDR3 is TGTGCCAGTACAGGGATTTCACTTGATAATTCACCCCTCCACTTT. Translating it yields CASTGISLDNSPLHF.

The CDR3 nucleotides read TGTGCCAGCAGCCTAAACCCTGTACTAAACACTGAAGCTTTCTTT. This codes for CASSLNPVLNTEAFF. J is TRBJ1-1 and V is TRBV6-5, with D unclear. The germline V and J ends were trimmed by 6 bases and 2 bases, with 16 bases remaining between them. Germline assignment: CDR1 MNHEY and CDR2 SVGAGI. This CDR3 is 15 amino acids long.

This rearrangement joins TRBV5-1 to TRBJ1-2; 8 bases fit TRBD1. Germline V gives CDR1 SGHRS, CDR2 YFSETQ. This CDR3 region has 14 residues. V lost 5 bases and J lost 8; bases outside the gene matches: 11. The chain's CDR3 is CASSWTGITGGYTF. DNA of the CDR3: TGCGCCAGCAGTTGGACAGGGATTACAGGGGGCTACACCTTC.

This chain uses TRBV4-1 with TRBJ2-1; D is uncertain. Germline-derived CDR1 and CDR2 are MGHRA and YSYEKL. V lost 1 base and J lost 9, with 4 bases in between. The CDR3 sequence is 11 residues long. The CDR3 here is CASSQGGEQFF. CDR3 in DNA: TGCGCCAGCAGCCAAGGAGGTGAGCAGTTCTTC.

This sequence joins TRBV5-4 and TRBJ2-6; D unresolved. Germline V gene data show CDR1 as SGHNT and CDR2 as YYREEE (reference sequence). V was trimmed by 1 base and J by 1 base, leaving 6 bases between them. CDR3 length: 15 residues. The CDR3 DNA reads as TGTGCCAGCAGCTTGCCACAGTCTGGGGCCAACGTCCTGACTTTC. This codes for CASSLPQSGANVLTF.

The V and J genes are TRBV9 and TRBJ2-1; TRBD2 matches at 9 bases. V shed 4 bases, J shed 7 bases, and the junction held 9 bases outside the gene matches. This CDR3 has 15 residues. CDR1 and CDR2 from the germline V gene are SGDLS and YYNGEE. CDR3 in DNA: TGTGCCAGCAGCCCGTGGCGGGGGGGCCTGAATGAGCAGTTCTTC. Its translation: CASSPWRGGLNEQFF.

The chain couples TRBV5-1 to TRBJ1-2; 9 positions agree with TRBD1. The length of the CDR3 is 13 residues. The germline V gene encodes CDR1 SGHRS and CDR2 YFSETQ. V was pared by 4 bases and J by 7 bases, with 5 bases of the junction left unmatched. CDR3 in amino acids: CASSQGQGAGYTF. In DNA, the CDR3 is TGCGCCAGCAGCCAGGGACAGGGTGCTGGCTACACCTTC.

CDR3 amino acids: CASSPSGTGRNSPLHF. The DNA for the CDR3 is TGTGCCAGCAGCCCGAGCGGGACAGGGCGTAATTCACCCCTCCACTTT. V usage is TRBV11-2 and J usage is TRBJ1-6; 9 bases map to TRBD1. Germline-derived CDR1 and CDR2 are SGHAT and FQNNGV. The CDR3 runs to 16 residues. V lost 5 bases and J lost 6; bases outside the gene matches: 8. Full variable domain (remainder filled in from reference TRBV11-2 and TRBJ1-6): EAGVAQSPRYKIIEKRQSVAFWCNPISGHATLYWYQQILGQGPKLLIQFQNNGVVDDSQLPKDRFSAERLKGVDSTLKIQPAKLEDSAVYLCASSPSGTGRNSPLHFGNGTRLTVT.

This chain joins TRBV11-2 and TRBJ2-3, with 10 bases aligning to TRBD2. The V and J ends lost 2 bases and 5 bases, in that order; junction bases with no gene match: 10. The CDR3 spans 17 residues. CDR1 SGHAT and CDR2 FQNNGV come from the germline V gene. DNA for the CDR3: TGTGCCAGCAGCTTAATCCCAGCGGGGGGGCATCAAGATACGCAGTATTTT. It encodes CASSLIPAGGHQDTQYF.

For this clone: Germline is not matched at one junction end, which may reflect a read error. The V gene is TRBV6-5, the J gene TRBJ1-2; D gene unclear. The germline V gene encodes CDR1 MNHEY and CDR2 SVGAGI. The CDR3 loop spans 13 amino acids. As DNA, the CDR3 is TGTGCCAGCAGTGTACTCGGGAACTACGGCTACACCTTC. It specifies CASSVLGNYGYTF.

This sequence joins TRBV11-2 and TRBJ2-5; 7 nucleotides match TRBD1. The CDR3 has 13 residues. The germline CDR1 and CDR2 sequences are SGHAT and FQNNGV. The V gene end was trimmed by 4 bases and the J gene end by 4 bases; junction bases not matched to a gene: 3. CDR3 nucleotides: TGTGCCAGCAGCTCAACAGGGGTAGAGACCCAGTACTTC. Translating gives CASSSTGVETQYF. The whole variable domain, remainder taken from reference TRBV11-2 and TRBJ2-5, is EAGVAQSPRYKIIEKRQSVAFWCNPISGHATLYWYQQILGQGPKLLIQFQNNGVVDDSQLPKDRFSAERLKGVDSTLKIQPAKLEDSAVYLCASSSTGVETQYFGPGTRLLVL.

The CDR3 DNA reads TGTGCCAGCAGCTTACTAGTAACTGAAGCTTTCTTT. The encoded protein is CASSLLVTEAFF. The V and J genes are TRBV7-9 and TRBJ1-1, with D uncertain. Germline V CDR1 and CDR2: SEHNR, FQNEAQ (reference sequence). This CDR3 comprises 12 residues. Trimming removed 2 bases at V and 5 bases at J, with 6 bases between.

The gene calls are TRBV29-1 and TRBJ1-4; TRBD1 is a possible D gene (6 bases). Looked up from germline, CDR1 is SQVTM and CDR2 is ANQGSEA. Trimming took 5 bases from V and 7 from J, leaving 8 bases between them. This CDR3 has 11 amino acids. For the CDR3, the DNA is TGCAGCGTTCGGGACATTGAAAAACTGTTTTTT. Amino acids: CSVRDIEKLFF.

The rearrangement links TRBV5-6 to TRBJ2-3; unclear D gene. This CDR3 is built from 15 residues. The germline gives CDR1 SGHDT, CDR2 YYEEEE. Between the trimmed V and J ends, which lost 3 bases and 2 bases, there was a span of 13 bases. CDR3 DNA: TGTGCCAGCAGCTCGTTCGGAGTTTTCACAGATACGCAGTATTTT. It codes for CASSSFGVFTDTQYF. The full variable domain, its missing parts supplied by reference TRBV5-6 and TRBJ2-3, is DAGVTQSPTHLIKTRGQQVTLRCSPKSGHDTVSWYQQALGQGPQFIFQYYEEEERQRGNFPDRFSGHQFPNYSSELNVNALLLGDSALYLCASSSFGVFTDTQYFGPGTRLTVL.